This TCR beta chain stems from a study of T cell repertoires in cytomegalovirus infection. V was pared by 3 bases and J by 5 bases, with 16 bases between. CDR1 and CDR2 from the germline V gene are MNHEY and SMNVEV (reference sequence). The CDR3 runs to 15 residues. This clonotype was seen at least ten times. The antigen remains undetermined. Each CDR3 protein is one row after TCRdb ran MiXCR on the reads. The sample has 650,000 to 850,000 distinct CDR3 sequences, about 29% seen once. The sequencing here drew on cultured CD8+ T cells from PBMCs, taken from culture after CMV antigen stimulation. The chain employs TRBV27 and TRBJ1-2; D call uncertain. The source is a human donor in good health (CMV status not recorded). Some clones in this sample may be carry-over from other donors' samples. The CDR3 is CASSFSVGALYGYTF. CDR3 DNA sequence: TGTGCCAGCAGTTTTAGCGTGGGCGCCCTTTATGGCTACACCTTC.